This T cell receptor beta chain was identified during a study of cytomegalovirus exposure and HLA in healthy donors. The study ran its PCR with 60 Vbeta and 13 Jbeta primers. Generated by immunoSEQ multiplex PCR, the TCRdb table keeps only in-frame clones and is missing some. The data hold about 110,000 clones, with approximately 83% observed a single time. About this clone: The target antigen is unknown.

Overall study findings and caveats: A prior analysis recorded that most TCR beta V segments were productive about 90% or about 30% of the time. Three chains linked to CMV were shown in vitro to be specific for CMV antigens. A later analysis found TCR association rates differed by HLA locus, highest for DRB1 and lowest for HLA-C.

This TCR derives from a man between 40 and 49 years old in good health and CMV-seronegative. Sample: PBMCs.

CDR3 loop: CASSQFDTFFYEQYF. In DNA form, the CDR3 reads TGCGCCAGCAGCCAATTCGACACTTTCTTCTACGAGCAGTACTTC. The chain couples TRBV4-1 to TRBJ2-7; D remains unclear. The length of the CDR3 is 15 residues. V was pared by 2 bases and J by 3 bases, with 14 bases between. The germline V gene has CDR1 MGHRA and CDR2 YSYEKL.